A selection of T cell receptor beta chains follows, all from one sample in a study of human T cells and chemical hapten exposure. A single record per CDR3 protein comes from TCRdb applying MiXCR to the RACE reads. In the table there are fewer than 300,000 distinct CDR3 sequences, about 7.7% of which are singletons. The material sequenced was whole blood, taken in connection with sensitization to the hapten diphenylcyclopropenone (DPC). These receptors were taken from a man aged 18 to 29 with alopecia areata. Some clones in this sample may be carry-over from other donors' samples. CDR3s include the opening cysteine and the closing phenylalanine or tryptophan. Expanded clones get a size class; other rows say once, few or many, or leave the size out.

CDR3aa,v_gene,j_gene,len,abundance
CASSIQGAYSGANVLTF,TRBV19,TRBJ2-6,17,-
CASSLVSGTGYGYTF,TRBV12-3/TRBV12-4,TRBJ1-2,15,few
CASSLATSGGNEQFF,TRBV7-9,TRBJ2-1,15,-
CASSVGQATDTQYF,TRBV9,TRBJ2-3,14,few
CSAKGQTYEQYF,TRBV20-1,TRBJ2-7,12,few
CASSSGTGITNEKLFF,TRBV5-5,TRBJ1-4,16,many
CASSQAATIQYF,TRBV3-1,TRBJ2-4,12,-
CASSYTGVAGVSSETQYF,TRBV6-5,TRBJ2-5,18,few
CASSTTSGGTEQFF,TRBV5-1,TRBJ2-1,14,-
CSARDQGGKDTEAFF,TRBV20-1,TRBJ1-1,15,many
CASSLGVLRTSEPYGYTF,TRBV7-9,TRBJ1-2,18,-
CSVEKQLKETQYF,TRBV29-1,TRBJ2-5,13,few
CASSFRSQIHEQYF,TRBV7-2,TRBJ2-7,14,-
CASSFRQLSNQPQHF,TRBV12-3/TRBV12-4,TRBJ1-5,15,-
CASSFHVNYGYTF,TRBV13,TRBJ1-2,13,-
CAIRVGQTNYGYTF,TRBV10-3,TRBJ1-2,14,many
CASSLQGFTEAFF,TRBV6-2/TRBV6-3,TRBJ1-1,13,many
CASSRTEAGYTF,TRBV28,TRBJ1-2,12,many
CASSVGWGAGAYEQYF,TRBV9,TRBJ2-7,16,many
CATSPHRGNNQPQHF,TRBV15,TRBJ1-5,15,many
CASSLGAGSYEQYF,TRBV27,TRBJ2-7,14,many
CASSFGAGGIETQYF,TRBV12-3/TRBV12-4,TRBJ2-5,15,few
CASSPAGDIAKNIQYF,TRBV28,TRBJ2-4,16,few
CASSQERRISSGNTIYF,TRBV4-1,TRBJ1-3,17,-
CASSSTGKGYSPLHF,TRBV7-3,TRBJ1-6,15,many
CASSRTGGNTGELFF,TRBV4-3,TRBJ2-2,15,few
CASSRTGVAGGQETQYF,TRBV5-1,TRBJ2-5,17,-
CASSITTSGGTDTQYF,TRBV7-6,TRBJ2-3,16,-
CSAVSGGGGTDTQYF,TRBV20-1,TRBJ2-3,15,-
CASRTGGNQPQHF,TRBV6-1,TRBJ1-5,13,-
CASAGFGSPLHF,TRBV7-9,TRBJ1-6,12,-
CASSYLLAGGPDTQYF,TRBV7-9,TRBJ2-3,16,-
CATRDPPEDTQYF,TRBV10-3,TRBJ2-3,13,-
CSARDPRDGTDTQYF,TRBV20-1,TRBJ2-3,15,many
CASSLVGDGELFF,TRBV7-2,TRBJ2-2,13,many
CASSLLTMREETQYF,TRBV5-1,TRBJ2-5,15,many
CSAEDPEQGGNYGYTF,TRBV29-1,TRBJ1-2,16,-
CASSPLKGKGLGQYF,TRBV11-2,TRBJ2-4,15,few
CASGLVAETGARSNQPQHF,TRBV12-5,TRBJ1-5,19,many
CATSREFKDEQFF,TRBV15,TRBJ2-1,13,many
CASSLQGGTNEKLFF,TRBV7-2,TRBJ1-4,15,few
CASSDSYVGATEAFF,TRBV6-4,TRBJ1-1,15,few
CASSSPGAGNYGYTF,TRBV28,TRBJ1-2,15,many
CASSFGENQPQHF,TRBV12-3/TRBV12-4,TRBJ1-5,13,many
CASSWRAGHMNTEAFF,TRBV5-1,TRBJ1-1,16,-
CASSSSESNEQFF,TRBV7-2,TRBJ2-1,13,-
CASRGLDTQYF,TRBV6-5,TRBJ2-3,11,few
CASSQAGTPLSYEQYF,TRBV4-2,TRBJ2-7,16,few
CASSLMTGGYTGELFF,TRBV7-6,TRBJ2-2,16,few
CSALPLAGGYTDTQYF,TRBV20-1,TRBJ2-3,16,-
CASSSRDRERNGYTF,TRBV6-5,TRBJ1-2,15,few
CASSIKTGIESYGYTF,TRBV11-2,TRBJ1-2,16,-
CASSLEPVDTQYF,TRBV5-1,TRBJ2-3,13,-
CASSQGIWLEQETQYF,TRBV4-1,TRBJ2-5,16,few
CASSLGLGGGETQYF,TRBV5-4,TRBJ2-5,15,few